Presented here are 21 T cell receptor beta chains from one specimen sequenced in a study of cytomegalovirus exposure and HLA in healthy donors. Vbeta (60) and Jbeta (13) primers were used in the PCR. The table came from immunoSEQ multiplex PCR; TCRdb's copy has only in-frame clones and leaves some out. The table lists 150,000 to 250,000 clones. The sample was PBMCs. Receptor source: a boy aged 5-17 years in good health and CMV-seronegative.

The chain is built from TRBV6-1 and TRBJ2-7; 7 bases are a match to TRBD1. Germline CDR1 and CDR2: MNHNS and SASEGT. The CDR3 covers 16 residues. J lost 6 bases, V lost 2 bases, and 13 bases had no gene match. CDR3 bases: TGTGCCAGCAGTGAAAGGGTCGGCAGGGGGATAGGCGAGCAGTACTTC. This codes for CASSERVGRGIGEQYF.

V usage is TRBV19 and J usage is TRBJ2-1; 7 bases line up with TRBD1. The trim removed 7 bases at V and 0 bases at J, leaving 6 bases unmatched. Germline CDR1 and CDR2: LNHDA and SQIVND (reference sequence). The CDR3 has 15 amino acids. The DNA for the CDR3 is TGTGCCAGTAACGCACAGGGGCTCTCCTACAATGAGCAGTTCTTC. It is translated as CASNAQGLSYNEQFF.

V gene TRBV9 combines with J gene TRBJ1-4, with 7 nucleotides matching TRBD1. V lost 3 bases, J lost 3 bases, and 5 bases stayed unmatched. The CDR3 runs 15 residues. CDR1 SGDLS and CDR2 YYNGEE come from the germline V gene. The CDR3 DNA is TGTGCCAGCAGCGCCTACAGGGGTCCTAATGAAAAACTGTTTTTT. It is translated as CASSAYRGPNEKLFF.

The genes are TRBV28 and TRBJ1-2; possibly TRBD1 for D (6 bases). CDR3 length equals 12 residues. Germline-derived CDR1 and CDR2 are MDHEN and SYDVKM. Trimming shortened V by 6 bases and J by 7 bases, and 12 bases separated the two germline ends. This CDR3 is CASRGDRLGYTF. The CDR3, as DNA: TGTGCCAGCAGGGGAGACAGGCTTGGCTACACCTTC.

The CDR3 DNA follows: TGCGCCAGCAGCTGGCCCGCGACAGGTGGCACCGGGGAGCTGTTTTTT. It yields the protein CASSWPATGGTGELFF. The chain is built from TRBV5-1 and TRBJ2-2; TRBD1 might be the D (6 bases). Germline values: CDR1 SGHRS, CDR2 YFSETQ. V dropped 3 bases and J dropped 4 bases, with 16 bases sitting between them. This CDR3 region has 16 residues.

The chain joins TRBV7-2 to TRBJ2-1; 8 bases map to TRBD1. This CDR3 has 17 residues. Per germline, CDR1 SGHTA and CDR2 FQGNSA. V gave up 4 bases and J gave up 1 base; unmatched junction bases: 9. The CDR3 sequence: CASSSPLDRGSYNEQFF. DNA of the CDR3: TGTGCCAGCAGCTCACCACTCGACAGGGGTTCCTACAATGAGCAGTTCTTC.

V and J are TRBV6-5 and TRBJ2-7; 7 bases line up with TRBD1. With V trimmed by 6 bases and J by 1 base, 6 bases remained unmatched. Looked up from germline, CDR1 is MNHEY and CDR2 is SVGAGI. This CDR3 is 14 amino acids long. The CDR3 spells CASRRGTVSYEQYF. The CDR3 nucleotides are TGTGCCAGCAGGAGGGGGACAGTTTCCTACGAGCAGTACTTC.

The chain joins TRBV4-2 to TRBJ2-1, with D hard to call. Germline V gene lookup returns CDR1 LGHNA and CDR2 YNFKEQ. This CDR3 comprises 13 residues. Between the trimmed V and J ends, which lost 0 bases and 9 bases, there was a span of 9 bases. CDR3 nucleotides: TGTGCCAGCAGCCAAGATCTAACCATTGAGCAGTTCTTC. Translated, it gives CASSQDLTIEQFF.

CDR3 in amino acids: CASSLVTRQWSQPQHF. CDR3 nucleotides: TGTGCCAGCAGCTTAGTAACACGACAGTGGAGTCAGCCCCAGCATTTT. The V gene is TRBV7-8, the J gene TRBJ1-5; the D gene is possibly TRBD1 (5 bases). This CDR3 is built from 16 residues. The germline V and J ends were trimmed by 1 base and 6 bases, with 16 bases remaining between them. Germline CDR1 SGHVS, CDR2 FQNEAQ.

This chain joins TRBV6-6 and TRBJ1-4; D is possibly TRBD1 (6 bases). Between the trimmed V and J ends, which lost 7 bases and 0 bases, there was a span of 12 bases. CDR3 length equals 15 residues. The germline gives CDR1 MNHNY, CDR2 SVGAGI (reference sequence). CDR3 loop: CASNTGGTTNEKLFF. CDR3 nucleotide sequence: TGTGCCAGCAATACGGGGGGCACAACTAATGAAAAACTGTTTTTT.

V gene TRBV29-1 combines with J gene TRBJ2-3, with 14 bases aligning to TRBD2. V trimming: 6 bases; J trimming: 3 bases; junction bases outside the gene matches: 5. The CDR3 has 15 residues. Germline lookup yields CDR1 SQVTM and CDR2 ANQGSEA. The CDR3: CSVQGTSGRTDTQYF. DNA for the CDR3: TGCAGCGTCCAGGGGACTAGCGGGAGAACAGATACGCAGTATTTT.

The V call is TRBV6-5, the J call TRBJ1-5, with TRBD1 identical over 8 bases. The CDR3 sequence is 12 residues long. Germline CDR1 MNHEY, CDR2 SVGAGI. The V segment lost 4 bases and the J segment 11 bases; nucleotides outside the gene matches: 4. The CDR3 protein is CASSLQGEAQHF. CDR3 coding DNA: TGTGCCAGCAGTTTACAGGGGGAGGCCCAGCATTTT.

The J gene is TRBJ1-5, the V gene TRBV5-5; 8 bases are a match to TRBD1. CDR3 length equals 16 residues. The J segment lost 3 bases and the V segment lost 1 base, leaving 6 bases of the junction unmatched. CDR1 is SGHKS, CDR2 YYEKEE, per germline (reference sequence). The CDR3 bases are TGTGCCAGCAGCTTGACAGGGGGATCGCCCAATCAGCCCCAGCATTTT. This translates into CASSLTGGSPNQPQHF.

This sequence joins TRBV11-2 and TRBJ2-7; TRBD1 aligns across 9 bases. CDR1 SGHAT and CDR2 FQNNGV come from the germline V gene. Trimming removed 5 bases from V and 5 bases from J; junction bases left unmatched: 1. CDR3 length equals 12 residues. The CDR3 protein is CASSGTGHEQYF. The CDR3 coding sequence is TGTGCCAGCAGCGGGACAGGGCACGAGCAGTACTTC. The whole variable domain, filled in from reference TRBV11-2 and TRBJ2-7, reads EAGVAQSPRYKIIEKRQSVAFWCNPISGHATLYWYQQILGQGPKLLIQFQNNGVVDDSQLPKDRFSAERLKGVDSTLKIQPAKLEDSAVYLCASSGTGHEQYFGPGTRLTVT.

The chain combines TRBV27 with TRBJ1-4; possibly TRBD1 for D (5 bases). The germline gives CDR1 MNHEY, CDR2 SMNVEV (reference sequence). The CDR3 sequence is 16 residues long. Trimming took off 3 bases at V and 0 bases at J, with 11 bases between the two ends. The CDR3 DNA follows: TGTGCCAGCAGTTTGGTTACAGGACCAACTAATGAAAAACTGTTTTTT. This gives the protein CASSLVTGPTNEKLFF.

The chain employs TRBV4-1 and TRBJ2-7; perhaps TRBD2 as D (5 bases). Germline loops: CDR1 MGHRA, CDR2 YSYEKL. The CDR3 contains 16 residues. Trimming cost V 1 base and J 2 bases, with 15 bases left between them. The CDR3 is CASSQVKEAGTYEQYF. The CDR3 nucleotides read TGCGCCAGCAGCCAAGTCAAGGAGGCAGGCACCTACGAGCAGTACTTC.

This chain joins TRBV7-2 and TRBJ2-7; D may be TRBD2 (6 bases). V was shortened by 5 bases and J by 4 bases, with 12 bases between the two germline ends. The germline gives CDR1 SGHTA, CDR2 FQGNSA. CDR3 length: 13 residues. For the CDR3, the DNA is TGTGCCAGCAGCCCGGGACTGTTTTACGAGCAGTACTTC. It codes for CASSPGLFYEQYF.

A word on this clone: One end of the junction varies from germline; a read error may be responsible. The chain is built from TRBV7-7 and TRBJ1-1; the D is unclear. Germline lookup yields CDR1 SSHAT and CDR2 FNYEAQ (reference sequence). The CDR3 sequence is 11 residues long. CDR3 coding DNA: TGTGCTAGCATCGAGCCCTGGGAAGCTTTCTTT. It yields the protein CASIEPWEAFF.

The rearrangement joins TRBV5-1 to TRBJ2-7; 8 bases fit TRBD2. Per the germline V gene, CDR1 is SGHRS and CDR2 is YFSETQ. The CDR3 spans 16 residues. The J segment lost 3 bases and the V segment lost 0 bases, leaving 8 bases of the junction unmatched. The CDR3 loop is CASSLVQAGAFYEQYF. The CDR3 coding sequence is TGCGCCAGCAGCTTGGTTCAAGCGGGGGCCTTCTACGAGCAGTACTTC.

The chain joins TRBV2 to TRBJ1-2; unclear D gene. The CDR3 covers 17 residues. Germline CDR1 is SNHLY and CDR2 is FYNNEI. The ends were cut back, 1 base at V and 0 bases at J, with 15 bases in the middle. DNA for the CDR3: TGTGCCAGCAGTGAAGTTTTTCCCCAGGCTCCTAACTATGGCTACACCTTC. Translated: CASSEVFPQAPNYGYTF.

The V gene is TRBV6-5, the J gene TRBJ1-6; 9 bases match TRBD1. The ends lost 5 bases at V and 10 bases at J; junction bases unmatched: 6. This CDR3 region has 14 residues. Germline CDR1 reads MNHEY; CDR2 reads SVGAGI. The chain's CDR3 is CASSKDRGWSPLHF. CDR3 nucleotide sequence: TGTGCCAGCAGTAAGGACAGGGGTTGGTCACCCCTCCACTTT.